Reported below is one T cell receptor beta chain. The length of the CDR3 is 15 residues. Trimming took 5 bases from V and 2 from J, leaving 18 bases between them. Germline values: CDR1 GTSNPN, CDR2 SVGIG (reference sequence). As handled by the study authors: Using reference gene primer amplification, nucleated cell counts were estimated. The data were produced by immunoSEQ multiplex PCR, yet TCRdb's version contains in-frame clones alone and is incomplete. The V and J calls and clone size are taken from that table; D and trimming were inferred from the DNA. The table lists some 350,000 clones, 70% to 90% of them singletons. The data originate from a study of blood T cell repertoires in COVID-19. Study information: Sites across the United States, Italy and Spain contributed samples from acute and convalescent COVID-19. T cells, B-cell-depleted T cells, or PBMCs supplied cDNA or gDNA.

Patients of the Seattle cohort, enrolled during active infection, were followed longitudinally. Sequenced sample: peripheral blood. This receptor was identified in a woman in her twenties or thirties with COVID-19, enrolled during active disease. The chain uses TRBV30 and TRBJ1-2; D gene unclear. The CDR3 protein is CAWRNGPNPNYGYTF. The CDR3 coding sequence is TGTGCCTGGCGTAATGGGCCTAACCCAAACTATGGCTACACCTTC.